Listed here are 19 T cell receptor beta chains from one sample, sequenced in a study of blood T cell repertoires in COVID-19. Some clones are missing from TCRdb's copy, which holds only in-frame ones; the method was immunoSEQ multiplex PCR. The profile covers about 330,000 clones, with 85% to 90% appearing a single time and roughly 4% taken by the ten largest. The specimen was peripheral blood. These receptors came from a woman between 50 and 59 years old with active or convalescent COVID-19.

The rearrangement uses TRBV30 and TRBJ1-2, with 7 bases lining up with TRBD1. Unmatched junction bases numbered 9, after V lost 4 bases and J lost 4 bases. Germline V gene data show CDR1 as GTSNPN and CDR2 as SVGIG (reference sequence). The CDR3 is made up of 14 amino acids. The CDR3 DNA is TGTGCCTGGAACCCCTCGACAGGGCCCTATGGCTACACCTTC. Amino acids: CAWNPSTGPYGYTF.

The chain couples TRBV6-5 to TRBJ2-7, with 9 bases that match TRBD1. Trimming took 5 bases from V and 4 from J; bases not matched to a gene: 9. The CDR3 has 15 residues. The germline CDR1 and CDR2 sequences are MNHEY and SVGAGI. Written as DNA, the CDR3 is TGTGCCAGCAGTCAGACAGGGGGTGGGCTTTACGAGCAGTACTTC. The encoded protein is CASSQTGGGLYEQYF.

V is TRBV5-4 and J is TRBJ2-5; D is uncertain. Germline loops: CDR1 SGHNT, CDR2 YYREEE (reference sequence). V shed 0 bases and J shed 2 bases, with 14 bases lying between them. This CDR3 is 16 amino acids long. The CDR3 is CASSLGQAFSQETQYF. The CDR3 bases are TGTGCCAGCAGCTTGGGACAAGCTTTTTCACAAGAGACCCAGTACTTC.

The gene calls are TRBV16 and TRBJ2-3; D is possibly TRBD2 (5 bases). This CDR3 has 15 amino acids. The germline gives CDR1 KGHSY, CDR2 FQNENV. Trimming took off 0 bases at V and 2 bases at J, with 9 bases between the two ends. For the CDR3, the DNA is TGTGCCAGCAGCCAATCACAGCGGCCCACAGATACGCAGTATTTT. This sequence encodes CASSQSQRPTDTQYF.

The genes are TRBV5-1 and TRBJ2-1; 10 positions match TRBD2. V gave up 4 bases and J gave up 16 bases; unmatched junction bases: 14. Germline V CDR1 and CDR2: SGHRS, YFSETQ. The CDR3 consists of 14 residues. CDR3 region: CASSTSGRANPVFF. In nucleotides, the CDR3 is TGCGCCAGCAGCACAAGCGGGAGGGCCAATCCGGTCTTCTTC.

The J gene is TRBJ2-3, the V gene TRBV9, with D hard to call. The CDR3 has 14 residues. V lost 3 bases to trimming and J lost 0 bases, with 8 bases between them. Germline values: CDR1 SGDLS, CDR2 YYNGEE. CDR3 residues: CASSARTSTDTQYF. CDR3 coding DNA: TGTGCCAGCAGCGCGAGAACTAGCACAGATACGCAGTATTTT.

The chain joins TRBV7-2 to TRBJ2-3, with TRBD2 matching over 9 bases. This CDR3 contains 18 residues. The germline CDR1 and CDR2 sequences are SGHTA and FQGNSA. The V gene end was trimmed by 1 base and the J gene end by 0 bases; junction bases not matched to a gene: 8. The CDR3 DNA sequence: TGTGCCAGCAGCTTAGGCTTATTAGCGGGGGAGAGCACAGATACGCAGTATTTT. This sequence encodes CASSLGLLAGESTDTQYF.

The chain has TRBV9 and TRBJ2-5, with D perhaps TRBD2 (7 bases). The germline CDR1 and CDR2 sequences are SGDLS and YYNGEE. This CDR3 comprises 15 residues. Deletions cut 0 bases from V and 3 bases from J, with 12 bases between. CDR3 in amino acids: CASSVDGGREETQYF. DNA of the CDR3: TGTGCCAGCAGCGTAGACGGGGGGCGCGAAGAGACCCAGTACTTC. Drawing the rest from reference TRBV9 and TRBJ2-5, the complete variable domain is DSGVTQTPKHLITATGQRVTLRCSPRSGDLSVYWYQQSLDQGLQFLIQYYNGEERAKGNILERFSAQQFPDLHSELNLSSLELGDSALYFCASSVDGGREETQYFGPGTRLLVL.

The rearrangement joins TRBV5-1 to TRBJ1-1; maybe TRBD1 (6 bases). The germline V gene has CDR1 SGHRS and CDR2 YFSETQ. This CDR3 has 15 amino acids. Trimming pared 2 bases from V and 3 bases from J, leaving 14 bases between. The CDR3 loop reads CASSLQGPEYTEAFF. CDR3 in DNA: TGCGCCAGCAGCTTACAGGGTCCCGAGTACACTGAAGCTTTCTTT.

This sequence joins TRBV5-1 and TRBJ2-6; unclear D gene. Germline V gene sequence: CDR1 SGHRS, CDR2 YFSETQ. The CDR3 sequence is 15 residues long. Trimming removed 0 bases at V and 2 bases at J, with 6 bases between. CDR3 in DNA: TGCGCCAGCAGCTTGGACAGAGCTGGGGCCAACGTCCTGACTTTC. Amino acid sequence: CASSLDRAGANVLTF.

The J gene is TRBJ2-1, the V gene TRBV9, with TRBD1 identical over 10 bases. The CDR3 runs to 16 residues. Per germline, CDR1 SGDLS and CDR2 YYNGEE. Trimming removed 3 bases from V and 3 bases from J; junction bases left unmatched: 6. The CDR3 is CASSAPGQGFYNEQFF. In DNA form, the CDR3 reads TGTGCCAGCAGCGCCCCGGGACAGGGGTTCTACAATGAGCAGTTCTTC.

CDR3 nucleotide sequence: TGTGCCAGTTCTACTAGCGGGGGGGTCGGGAAGACCCAGTACTTC. This sequence encodes CASSTSGGVGKTQYF. The gene calls are TRBV6-6 and TRBJ2-5, with 13 bases lining up with TRBD2. The CDR3 extends over 15 amino acids. CDR1 and CDR2 from the germline V gene are MNHNY and SVGAGI (reference sequence). V dropped 9 bases and J dropped 6; count of bases not matched to a gene: 10.

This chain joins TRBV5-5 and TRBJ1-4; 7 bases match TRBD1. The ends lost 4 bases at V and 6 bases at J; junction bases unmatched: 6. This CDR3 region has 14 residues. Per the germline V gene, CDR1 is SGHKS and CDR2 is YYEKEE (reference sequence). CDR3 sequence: CASSPTGVHEKLFF. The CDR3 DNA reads TGTGCCAGCAGCCCAACAGGGGTCCATGAAAAACTGTTTTTT.

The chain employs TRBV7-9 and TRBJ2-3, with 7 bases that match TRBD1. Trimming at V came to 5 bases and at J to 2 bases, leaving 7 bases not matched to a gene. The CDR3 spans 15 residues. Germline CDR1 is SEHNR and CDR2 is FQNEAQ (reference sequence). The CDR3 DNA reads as TGTGCCAGCAGCGACAGGGAAGATGCCACAGATACGCAGTATTTT. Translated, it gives CASSDREDATDTQYF. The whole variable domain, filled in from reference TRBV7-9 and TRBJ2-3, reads DTGVSQNPRHKITKRGQNVTFRCDPISEHNRLYWYRQTLGQGPEFLTYFQNEAQLEKSRLLSDRFSAERPKGSFSTLEIQRTEQGDSAMYLCASSDREDATDTQYFGPGTRLTVL.

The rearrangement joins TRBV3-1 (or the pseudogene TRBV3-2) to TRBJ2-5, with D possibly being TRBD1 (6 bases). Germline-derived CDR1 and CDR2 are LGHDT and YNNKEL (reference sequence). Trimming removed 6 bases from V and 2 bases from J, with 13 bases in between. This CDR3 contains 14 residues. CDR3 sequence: CASSQTGKQETQYF. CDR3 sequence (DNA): TGTGCCAGCAGTCAAACAGGGAAACAAGAGACCCAGTACTTC.

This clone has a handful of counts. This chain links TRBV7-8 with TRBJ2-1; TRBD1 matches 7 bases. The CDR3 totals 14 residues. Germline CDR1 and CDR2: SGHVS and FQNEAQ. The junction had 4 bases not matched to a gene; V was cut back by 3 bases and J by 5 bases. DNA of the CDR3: TGTGCCAGCAGCTTGAGGACAGGAAACAATGAGCAGTTCTTC. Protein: CASSLRTGNNEQFF.

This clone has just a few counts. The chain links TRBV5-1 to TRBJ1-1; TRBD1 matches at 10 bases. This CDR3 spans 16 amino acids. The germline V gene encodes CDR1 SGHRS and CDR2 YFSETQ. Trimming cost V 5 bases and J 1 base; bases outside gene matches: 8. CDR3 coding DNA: TGCGCCAGCAGTGCCCGACAGGGGGCAACGAACACTGAAGCTTTCTTT. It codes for CASSARQGATNTEAFF.

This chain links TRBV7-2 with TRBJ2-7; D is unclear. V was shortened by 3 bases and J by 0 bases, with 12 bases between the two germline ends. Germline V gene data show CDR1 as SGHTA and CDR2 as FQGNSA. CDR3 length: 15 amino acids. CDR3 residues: CASSFERFSSYEQYF. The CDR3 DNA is TGTGCCAGCAGCTTTGAGCGTTTCAGCTCCTACGAGCAGTACTTC. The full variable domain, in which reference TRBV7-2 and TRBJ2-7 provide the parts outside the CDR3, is GAGVSQSPSNKVTEKGKDVELRCDPISGHTALYWYRQSLGQGLEFLIYFQGNSAPDKSGLPSDRFSAERTGGSVSTLTIQRTQQEDSAVYLCASSFERFSSYEQYFGPGTRLTVT.

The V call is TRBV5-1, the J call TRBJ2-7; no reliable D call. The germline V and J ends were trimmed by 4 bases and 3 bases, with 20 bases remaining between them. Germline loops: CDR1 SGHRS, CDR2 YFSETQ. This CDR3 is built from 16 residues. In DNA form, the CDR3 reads TGCGCCAGCAGCCCCTCCTTAGGCGACTTTGGCTACGAGCAGTACTTC. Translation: CASSPSLGDFGYEQYF. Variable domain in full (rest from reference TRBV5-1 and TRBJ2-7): KAGVTQTPRYLIKTRGQQVTLSCSPISGHRSVSWYQQTPGQGLQFLFEYFSETQRNKGNFPGRFSGRQFSNSRSEMNVSTLELGDSALYLCASSPSLGDFGYEQYFGPGTRLTVT.